These 24 T cell receptor beta chains were all obtained from the same sample, sequenced in a study of T cells in Graves' hyperthyroidism and ophthalmopathy. TCR beta CDR3 regions were amplified from RNA. An initial round of RT-PCR targeting the TCR CDR3 relied on the HTBI primer set. Via MiXCR, TCRdb re-called the multiplex PCR reads, giving one row per CDR3 protein. Among hundreds of thousands of distinct CDR3 sequences listed, approximately 24% were seen once. Sequencing was carried out using blood. The receptors shown here come from a woman in her thirties with Graves' ophthalmopathy.

Turning to this clonotype: The junction differs from germline at one of its ends, possibly a read error. The chain joins TRBV6-2 or TRBV6-3 to TRBJ2-6; D is perhaps TRBD2 (5 bases). Per the germline V gene, CDR1 is MNHEY and CDR2 is SVGEGT. The CDR3 contains 16 residues. Here the CDR3 reads CASSPLLRPEAYVLTF. The CDR3 nucleotides are TGTGCCAGCAGCCCCCTTTTGCGGCCGGAGGCCTACGTCCTGACTTTC.

The rearrangement joins TRBV9 to TRBJ1-2; 10 bases map to TRBD1. Germline V CDR1 and CDR2: SGDLS, YYNGEE. This CDR3 is 19 amino acids long. Trimming cost V 4 bases and J 2 bases; bases outside gene matches: 17. CDR3 DNA sequence: TGTGCCAGCAGCATTACGGTCTCGGGACAGGGGACACACAACTATGGCTACACCTTC. Its protein product is CASSITVSGQGTHNYGYTF.

The chain uses TRBV12-5 and TRBJ1-5; TRBD1 agrees at 8 bases. The CDR3 runs 19 residues. Germline CDR1 LGHNT, CDR2 FRNRAP. The V and J ends lost 2 bases and 5 bases, in that order; junction bases with no gene match: 17. CDR3: CASGLYIRGGRGLHQPQHF. CDR3 DNA sequence: TGTGCTAGTGGTTTGTATATACGGGGGGGCAGGGGGCTTCATCAGCCCCAGCATTTT.

In the case of this clonotype: Compared with germline, one end of the junction differs, possibly owing to a read error. This chain connects TRBV5-1 to TRBJ2-2; D is perhaps TRBD2 (6 bases). CDR1 and CDR2 (germline): SGHRS, YFSETQ. The CDR3 spans 15 residues. The CDR3 region is CASSKENVNTGGLFF. In DNA form, the CDR3 reads TGCGCCAGCAGCAAGGAGAATGTGAACACCGGGGGGCTGTTTTTT.

The chain carries TRBV27 and TRBJ2-7, with unresolved D. Trimming pared 2 bases from V and 5 bases from J, leaving 10 bases between. The CDR3 spans 13 residues. Germline V gene sequence: CDR1 MNHEY, CDR2 SMNVEV (reference sequence). The CDR3 sequence is CASSLGGVHEQYF. Written as DNA, the CDR3 is TGTGCCAGCAGTTTAGGTGGGGTCCACGAGCAGTACTTC.

The chain recombines TRBV5-1 with TRBJ2-7; maybe TRBD1 (5 bases). The CDR3 spans 14 residues. Germline CDR1 and CDR2: SGHRS and YFSETQ. V lost 3 bases, J lost 3 bases, and 13 bases lay in between. Written as DNA, the CDR3 is TGCGCCAGCAGCTCCACGACAGCGTTCTACGAGCAGTACTTC. As protein: CASSSTTAFYEQYF.

Comment on this clonotype: The junction departs from germline at one end; a sequencing error may be responsible. The chain employs TRBV27 and TRBJ2-1; TRBD2 matches at 7 bases. This CDR3 comprises 10 residues. Germline loops: CDR1 MNHEY, CDR2 SMNVEV (reference sequence). The chain's CDR3 is CASSLSGVIF. CDR3 nucleotides: TGTGCCAGCAGTTTAAGCGGGGTCATCTTC.

This clonotype was observed many times. The chain employs TRBV6-2 or TRBV6-3 and TRBJ2-5; D is uncertain. This CDR3 spans 12 amino acids. The germline V and J ends were trimmed by 7 bases and 5 bases, with 11 bases remaining between them. Per the germline V gene, CDR1 is MNHEY and CDR2 is SVGEGT. The CDR3 spells CASTAVGETQYF. Here the CDR3 DNA reads TGTGCCAGCACCGCCGTAGGTGAGACCCAGTACTTC.

This clonotype was seen only once. This CDR3 reads CSARETGTGSSYEQYF. The CDR3 coding sequence is TGCAGTGCTAGAGAAACCGGGACAGGGAGCTCCTACGAGCAGTACTTC. This rearrangement joins TRBV20-1 to TRBJ2-7, with TRBD1 matching over 9 bases. The CDR3 loop spans 16 amino acids. Germline V CDR1 and CDR2: DFQATT, SNEGSKA (reference sequence). Trimming removed 0 bases from V and 0 bases from J; junction bases left unmatched: 6.

The chain joins TRBV19 to TRBJ2-7; possible D gene TRBD1, 5 bases. CDR1 is LNHDA and CDR2 is SQIVND in the germline V gene (reference sequence). This CDR3 is built from 16 residues. V gave up 0 bases and J gave up 6 bases, with 18 bases separating them. The CDR3 spells CASSIDQTGQASEQYF. In DNA form, the CDR3 reads TGTGCCAGTAGTATAGACCAGACCGGACAAGCGAGCGAGCAGTACTTC.

The table lists this clonotype with a few counts. The chain joins TRBV6-1 to TRBJ1-5; D possibly corresponds to TRBD1 (6 bases). V shed 5 bases and J shed 5 bases, with 22 bases lying between them. CDR1 MNHNS and CDR2 SASEGT come from the germline V gene. This CDR3 is built from 17 residues. This CDR3 reads CASSKSSRTDYDQPQHF. The CDR3 bases are TGTGCCAGCAGTAAATCCTCACGGACAGATTATGATCAGCCCCAGCATTTT.

This clonotype has a count of ten or more. The rearrangement uses TRBV18 and TRBJ1-1; D might be TRBD1 (5 bases). CDR1 KGHSH and CDR2 LQKENI come from the germline V gene. The length of the CDR3 is 14 residues. V was pared by 3 bases and J by 1 base, with 9 bases between. The CDR3 DNA reads TGTGCCAGCTCACCGGCAGGGCGGAACACTGAAGCTTTCTTT. Protein sequence: CASSPAGRNTEAFF.

V usage is TRBV6-5 and J usage is TRBJ1-1; D gene ambiguous. Germline V gene data show CDR1 as MNHEY and CDR2 as SVGAGI. CDR3 length: 13 residues. Trimming took 2 bases from V and 6 from J, leaving 10 bases between them. CDR3 nucleotide sequence: TGTGCCAGCAGTTACGCGGGGAGCGCTGAAGCTTTCTTT. Protein: CASSYAGSAEAFF.

V gene TRBV11-1 combines with J gene TRBJ2-7, with 10 nucleotides matching TRBD1. Germline CDR1 and CDR2: SGHAT and FQDESV (reference sequence). After removal of 0 bases from V and 1 base from J, the junction contained 15 bases not matched to a gene. The CDR3 loop spans 20 amino acids. Here the CDR3 DNA reads TGTGCCAGCAGCTTAGCGATACGGCCCCCACCGGGACAGGGGTCCTACGAGCAGTACTTC. It encodes CASSLAIRPPPGQGSYEQYF. Looking up the rest from reference TRBV11-1 and TRBJ2-7 gives the full variable domain: EAEVAQSPRYKITEKSQAVAFWCDPISGHATLYWYRQILGQGPELLVQFQDESVVDDSQLPKDRFSAERLKGVDSTLKIQPAELGDSAMYLCASSLAIRPPPGQGSYEQYFGPGTRLTVT.

This clonotype came up many times. The V gene is TRBV4-2, the J gene TRBJ2-7; D remains unclear. Germline CDR1 and CDR2: LGHNA and YNFKEQ. CDR3 size: 14 residues. V gave up 0 bases and J gave up 1 base, with 7 bases separating them. The DNA of the CDR3 is TGTGCCAGCAGCCAAGATCTCGCTTCCTACGAGCAGTACTTC. Amino acids: CASSQDLASYEQYF.

This clonotype was detected ten times or more. The chain joins TRBV27 to TRBJ1-5; maybe TRBD1 (5 bases). Trimming pared 1 base from V and 2 bases from J, leaving 9 bases between. This CDR3 is built from 15 residues. Per the germline V gene, CDR1 is MNHEY and CDR2 is SMNVEV (reference sequence). The CDR3 DNA reads TGTGCCAGCAGTTTATGGGGCTTCGGCAATCAGCCCCAGCATTTT. This gives the protein CASSLWGFGNQPQHF.

The rearrangement joins TRBV28 to TRBJ1-2; the D is unclear. There are 13 residues in the CDR3. Trimming shortened V by 5 bases and J by 3 bases, and 10 bases separated the two germline ends. Germline loops: CDR1 MDHEN, CDR2 SYDVKM. The CDR3 loop is CASSPHRYYGYTF. In DNA, the CDR3 is TGTGCCAGCAGTCCTCACCGGTACTATGGCTACACCTTC.

The chain is built from TRBV12-5 and TRBJ1-1; 7 bases fit TRBD1. CDR1 and CDR2 from the germline V gene are LGHNT and FRNRAP. The CDR3 length is 16 residues. Trimming took 4 bases from V and 3 from J; bases not matched to a gene: 11. CDR3 sequence: CASGWMTGLRDTEAFF. CDR3 sequence (DNA): TGTGCTAGTGGTTGGATGACAGGGTTGAGGGACACTGAAGCTTTCTTT. The variable domain in full, completed from reference TRBV12-5 and TRBJ1-1, reads DARVTQTPRHKVTEMGQEVTMRCQPILGHNTVFWYRQTMMQGLELLAYFRNRAPLDDSGMPKDRFSAEMPDATLATLKIQPSEPRDSAVYFCASGWMTGLRDTEAFFGQGTRLTVV.

In this sample, this clonotype turned up many times. V and J are TRBV6-1 and TRBJ2-7; 7 nucleotides match TRBD1. Germline CDR1 is MNHNS and CDR2 is SASEGT. J gave up 1 base and V 6 bases, and 9 bases lay outside the gene matches. This CDR3 contains 15 residues. The CDR3 sequence: CASREWTGGSYEQYF. CDR3 bases: TGTGCCAGCAGGGAATGGACAGGAGGATCCTACGAGCAGTACTTC.

The CDR3 DNA reads as TGTGCCAGCAGCTTAGGGGGGATGGGAAGGGCCGGGGAGCTGTTTTTT. Translating it yields CASSLGGMGRAGELFF. This rearrangement joins TRBV11-2 to TRBJ2-2; D may be TRBD1 or TRBD2 (5 bases each). CDR1 and CDR2 from the germline V gene are SGHAT and FQNNGV. CDR3 length equals 16 residues. Trimming removed 1 base from V and 6 bases from J, with 15 bases in between.

The V gene is TRBV2, the J gene TRBJ2-7; 9 nucleotides align to TRBD1. The CDR3 is 13 amino acids. The J segment lost 7 bases and the V segment lost 5 bases, leaving 6 bases of the junction unmatched. Germline V gene lookup returns CDR1 SNHLY and CDR2 FYNNEI. Written as DNA, the CDR3 is TGTGCCAGCAGTCGGGACAGGGCCGGTGAGCAGTACTTC. Translating gives CASSRDRAGEQYF.

This clonotype was counted ten times or more. The V call is TRBV15, the J call TRBJ2-7, with D hard to call. CDR3 length equals 17 residues. The germline V gene has CDR1 LNHNV and CDR2 YYDKDF (reference sequence). Trimming took off 0 bases at V and 0 bases at J, with 15 bases between the two ends. The CDR3 nucleotides are TGTGCCACCAGCAGAGATAGTTCGGTCAGCCTCTCCTACGAGCAGTACTTC. Translating it yields CATSRDSSVSLSYEQYF.

The chain links TRBV15 to TRBJ2-6; D ambiguous. V was clipped by 4 bases and J by 4 bases, with 5 bases between them. Germline assignment: CDR1 LNHNV and CDR2 YYDKDF (reference sequence). This CDR3 region has 13 residues. DNA of the CDR3: TGTGCCACCAGCATTACCGGGGCCAACGTCCTGACTTTC. Residues: CATSITGANVLTF.

This clonotype was counted only a few times. At one end the junction does not follow the germline gene, possibly because of a read error. The rearrangement uses TRBV6-1 and TRBJ2-3; TRBD1 matches at 8 bases. Looked up from germline, CDR1 is MNHNS and CDR2 is SASEGT. This CDR3 has 17 amino acids. CDR3 bases: TGTGCCAGCAGCGAAGGACAGGGACAAGGGCTTACAGATACGCAGTATTTT. This sequence encodes CASSEGQGQGLTDTQYF.